The 3 T cell receptor beta chains below were found in one sample sequenced in a study of blood T cell repertoires in COVID-19. Using immunoSEQ multiplex PCR, the repertoire was profiled, and TCRdb retains in-frame clones only, with some absent. The sample lists approximately 61,000 clones; around four fifths were seen once. What was sequenced was peripheral blood. The receptor set was obtained from a man between 65 and 85 years old with acute or convalescent COVID-19.

This chain joins TRBV12-3 or TRBV12-4 and TRBJ1-1; D perhaps matches TRBD1 (5 bases). V was cut by 6 bases and J by 4 bases, with 12 bases left in between. The CDR3 loop spans 13 amino acids. This chain's CDR3 is CASSWGVITEAFF. CDR3 sequence (DNA): TGTGCCAGCAGCTGGGGGGTTATCACTGAAGCTTTCTTT.

The chain is built from TRBV5-8 and TRBJ1-5; possibly TRBD1 for D (6 bases). The germline V gene has CDR1 SGHTS and CDR2 YDEGEE. The CDR3 contains 16 residues. Trimming left V 0 bases short and J 5 bases short, with 15 bases between. The CDR3, as DNA: TGTGCCAGCAGCTTGGGGCGGGGGCCCGGGGATCAGCCCCAGCATTTT. Translated: CASSLGRGPGDQPQHF. Full variable domain (rest looked up from reference TRBV5-8 and TRBJ1-5): EAGVTQSPTHLIKTRGQQATLRCSPISGHTSVYWYQQALGLGLQFLLWYDEGEERNRGNFPPRFSGRQFPNYSSELNVNALELEDSALYLCASSLGRGPGDQPQHFGDGTRLSIL.

This clone came up once. The chain is built from TRBV28 and TRBJ1-2; TRBD1 might be the D (5 bases). Between the trimmed V and J ends, which lost 10 bases and 6 bases, there was a span of 18 bases. The CDR3 contains 13 residues. Per germline, CDR1 MDHEN and CDR2 SYDVKM. The CDR3 reads CATGLTSGHGYTF. In DNA form, the CDR3 reads TGTGCCACAGGATTGACCTCAGGGCATGGCTACACCTTC.